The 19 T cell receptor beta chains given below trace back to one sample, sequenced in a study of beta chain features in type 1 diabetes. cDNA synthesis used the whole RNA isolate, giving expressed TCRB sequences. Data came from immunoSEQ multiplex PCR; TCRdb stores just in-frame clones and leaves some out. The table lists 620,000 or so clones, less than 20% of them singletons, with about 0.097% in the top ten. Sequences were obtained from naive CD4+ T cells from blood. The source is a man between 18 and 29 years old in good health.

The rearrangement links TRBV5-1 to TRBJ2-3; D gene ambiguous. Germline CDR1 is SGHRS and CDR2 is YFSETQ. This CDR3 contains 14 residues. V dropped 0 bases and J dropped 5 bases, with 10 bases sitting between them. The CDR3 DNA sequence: TGCGCCAGCAGCTTGGTTCTGGCTGGAGATACGCAGTATTTT. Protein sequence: CASSLVLAGDTQYF. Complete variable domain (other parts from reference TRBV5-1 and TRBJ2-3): KAGVTQTPRYLIKTRGQQVTLSCSPISGHRSVSWYQQTPGQGLQFLFEYFSETQRNKGNFPGRFSGRQFSNSRSEMNVSTLELGDSALYLCASSLVLAGDTQYFGPGTRLTVL.

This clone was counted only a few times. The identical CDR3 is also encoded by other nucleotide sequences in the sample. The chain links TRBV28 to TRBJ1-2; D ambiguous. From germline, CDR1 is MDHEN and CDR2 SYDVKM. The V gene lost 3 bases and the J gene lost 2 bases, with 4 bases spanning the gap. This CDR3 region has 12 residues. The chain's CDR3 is CASSLGNYGYTF. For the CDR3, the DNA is TGTGCCAGCAGTTTGGGGAACTATGGCTACACCTTC.

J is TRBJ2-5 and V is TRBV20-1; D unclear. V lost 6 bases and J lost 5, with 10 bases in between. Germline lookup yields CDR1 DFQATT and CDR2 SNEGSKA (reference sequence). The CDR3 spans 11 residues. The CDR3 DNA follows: TGCAGTGCCCCTATCGGGGAGACCCAGTACTTC. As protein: CSAPIGETQYF.

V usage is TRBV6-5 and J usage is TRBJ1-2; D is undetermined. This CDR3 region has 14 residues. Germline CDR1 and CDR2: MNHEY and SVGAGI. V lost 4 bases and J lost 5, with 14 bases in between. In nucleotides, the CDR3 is TGTGCCAGCAGTTTTGGAAGGAGCCCTTATGGCTACACCTTC. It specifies CASSFGRSPYGYTF.

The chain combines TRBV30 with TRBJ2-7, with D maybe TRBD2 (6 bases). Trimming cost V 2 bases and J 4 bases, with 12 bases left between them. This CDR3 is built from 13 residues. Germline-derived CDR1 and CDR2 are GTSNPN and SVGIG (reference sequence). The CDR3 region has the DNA TGTGCCTGGAGTCGGCGGGATCTGTACGAGCAGTACTTC. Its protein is CAWSRRDLYEQYF.

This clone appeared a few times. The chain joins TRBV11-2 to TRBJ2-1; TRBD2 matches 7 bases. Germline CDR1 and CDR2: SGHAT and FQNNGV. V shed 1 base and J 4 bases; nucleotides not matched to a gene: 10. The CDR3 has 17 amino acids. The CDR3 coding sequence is TGTGCCAGCAGCTTAGCCCCACGGGGAGGGAGGTACAATGAGCAGTTCTTC. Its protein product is CASSLAPRGGRYNEQFF.

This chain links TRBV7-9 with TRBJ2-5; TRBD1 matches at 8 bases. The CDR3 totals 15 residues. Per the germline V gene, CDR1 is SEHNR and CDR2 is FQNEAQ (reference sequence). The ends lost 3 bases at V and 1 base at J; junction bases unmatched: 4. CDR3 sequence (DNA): TGTGCCAGCAGCTTGGGGGACAGGAGCCAAGAGACCCAGTACTTC. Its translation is CASSLGDRSQETQYF.

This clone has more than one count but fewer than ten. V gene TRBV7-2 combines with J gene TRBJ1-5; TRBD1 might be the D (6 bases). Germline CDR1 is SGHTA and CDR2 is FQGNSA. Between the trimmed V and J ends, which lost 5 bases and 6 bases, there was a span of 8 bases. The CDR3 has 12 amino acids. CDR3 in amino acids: CASSQGGQPQHF. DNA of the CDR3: TGTGCCAGCAGCCAAGGGGGTCAGCCCCAGCATTTT.

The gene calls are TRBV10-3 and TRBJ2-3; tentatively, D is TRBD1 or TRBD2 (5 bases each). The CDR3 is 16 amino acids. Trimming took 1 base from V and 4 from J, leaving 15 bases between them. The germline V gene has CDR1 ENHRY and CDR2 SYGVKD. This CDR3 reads CAISELLSVGADTQYF. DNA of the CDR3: TGTGCCATCAGTGAGTTGCTATCCGTGGGGGCAGATACGCAGTATTTT.

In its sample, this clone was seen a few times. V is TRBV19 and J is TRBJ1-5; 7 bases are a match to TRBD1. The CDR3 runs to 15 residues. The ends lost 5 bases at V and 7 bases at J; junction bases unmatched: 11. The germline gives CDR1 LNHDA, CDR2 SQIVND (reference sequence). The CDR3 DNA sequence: TGTGCCAGTAGTCGGCGACAGGGCGGGGAACAGCCCCAGCATTTT. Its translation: CASSRRQGGEQPQHF.

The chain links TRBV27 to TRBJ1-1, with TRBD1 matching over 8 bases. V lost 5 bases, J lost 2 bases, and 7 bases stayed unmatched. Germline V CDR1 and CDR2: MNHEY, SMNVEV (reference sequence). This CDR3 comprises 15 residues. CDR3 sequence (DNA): TGTGCCAGCAGTAGAACGGACAGGGCAAACACTGAAGCTTTCTTT. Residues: CASSRTDRANTEAFF.

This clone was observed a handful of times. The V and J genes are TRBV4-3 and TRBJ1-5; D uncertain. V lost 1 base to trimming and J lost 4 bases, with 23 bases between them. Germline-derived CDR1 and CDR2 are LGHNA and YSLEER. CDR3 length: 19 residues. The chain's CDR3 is CASSQAWQASVLRNQPQHF. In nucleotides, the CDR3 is TGCGCCAGCAGCCAAGCCTGGCAGGCAAGTGTTTTGAGAAATCAGCCCCAGCATTTT.

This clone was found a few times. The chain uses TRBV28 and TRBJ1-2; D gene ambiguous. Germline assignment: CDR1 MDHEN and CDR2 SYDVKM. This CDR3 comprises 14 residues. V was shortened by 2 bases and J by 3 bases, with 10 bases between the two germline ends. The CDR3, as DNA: TGTGCCAGCAGTTTACGGACGGTCCACTATGGCTACACCTTC. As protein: CASSLRTVHYGYTF.

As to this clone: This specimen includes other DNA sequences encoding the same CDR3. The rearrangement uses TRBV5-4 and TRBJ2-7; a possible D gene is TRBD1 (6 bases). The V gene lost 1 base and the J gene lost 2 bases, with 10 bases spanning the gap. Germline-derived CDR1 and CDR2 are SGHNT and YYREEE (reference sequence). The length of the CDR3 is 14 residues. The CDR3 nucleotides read TGTGCCAGCAGCTTGATTGGGGGCACCTACGAGCAGTACTTC. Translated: CASSLIGGTYEQYF.

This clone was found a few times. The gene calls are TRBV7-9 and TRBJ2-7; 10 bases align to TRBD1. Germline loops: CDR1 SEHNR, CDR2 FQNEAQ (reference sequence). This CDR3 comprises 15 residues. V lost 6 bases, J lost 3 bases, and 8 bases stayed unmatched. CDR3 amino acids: CASRVAGQGIYEQYF. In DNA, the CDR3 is TGTGCCAGCAGGGTCGCGGGACAGGGGATCTACGAGCAGTACTTC.

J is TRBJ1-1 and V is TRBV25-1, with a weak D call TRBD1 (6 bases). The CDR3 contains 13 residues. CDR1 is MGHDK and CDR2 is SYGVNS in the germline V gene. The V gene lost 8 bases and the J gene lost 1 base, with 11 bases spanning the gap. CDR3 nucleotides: TGTGCCAGCTACGGGGGCGGGAACACTGAAGCTTTCTTT. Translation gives CASYGGGNTEAFF.

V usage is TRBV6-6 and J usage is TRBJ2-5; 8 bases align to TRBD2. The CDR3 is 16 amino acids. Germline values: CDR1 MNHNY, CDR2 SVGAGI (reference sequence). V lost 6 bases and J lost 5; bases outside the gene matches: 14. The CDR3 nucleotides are TGTGCCAGCAGCCCTATCCGAGAGCGGGGGCCCGAGACCCAGTACTTC. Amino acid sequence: CASSPIRERGPETQYF.

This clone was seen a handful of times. For the CDR3, the DNA is TGCGCCAGCAGCTTGGTTGGACAGGGGGCAGGTGAGCAGTTCTTC. It translates to CASSLVGQGAGEQFF. V and J are TRBV5-1 and TRBJ2-1; TRBD1 agrees at 11 bases. The CDR3 consists of 15 residues. Germline V gene data show CDR1 as SGHRS and CDR2 as YFSETQ. J was trimmed by 9 bases and V by 0 bases; bases with no gene match: 5. Filled out from reference TRBV5-1 and TRBJ2-1, the complete variable domain reads KAGVTQTPRYLIKTRGQQVTLSCSPISGHRSVSWYQQTPGQGLQFLFEYFSETQRNKGNFPGRFSGRQFSNSRSEMNVSTLELGDSALYLCASSLVGQGAGEQFFGPGTRLTVL.

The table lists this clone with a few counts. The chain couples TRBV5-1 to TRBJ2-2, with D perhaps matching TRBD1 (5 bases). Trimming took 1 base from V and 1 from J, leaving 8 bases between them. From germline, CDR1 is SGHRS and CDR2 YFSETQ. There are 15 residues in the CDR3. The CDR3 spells CASSLPQGNTGELFF. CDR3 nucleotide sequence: TGCGCCAGCAGCTTGCCCCAGGGGAACACCGGGGAGCTGTTTTTT.